Shown below are 14 T cell receptor beta chains from a single sample sequenced in a study of vaccination and CD4 T cells after COVID-19. This sample's treatment: approximately 9-day PBMC culture with coronavirus spike peptide pools or control peptides (ViraFEST assay). Researchers used the Oncomine TCR Beta short-read assay to sequence DNA from cultured CD4+ T cells. TCRdb called the PCR reads again in MiXCR, with one record for every CDR3 protein. The sample holds 9,500 to 13,000 distinct CDR3 sequences, less than 65% seen once. These TCRs' antigens remain unknown. The sequencing sample was made of CD4+ T cells from blood, cultured in vitro. These receptors originate from a human donor who had recovered from COVID-19.

This clonotype showed up just once. The chain links TRBV20-1 to TRBJ2-7; D is unclear. Trimming took 3 bases from V and 6 from J, leaving 12 bases between them. The CDR3 runs 12 residues. The germline V gene encodes CDR1 DFQATT and CDR2 SNEGSKA (reference sequence). For the CDR3, the DNA is TGCAGTGCTAGGGGCCCCTCGGGCGAGCAGTACTTC. This translates into CSARGPSGEQYF.

The chain has TRBV4-2 and TRBJ2-7; maybe TRBD2 (5 bases). The ends were cut back, 0 bases at V and 5 bases at J, with 17 bases in the middle. Germline-derived CDR1 and CDR2 are LGHNA and YNFKEQ. This CDR3 spans 16 amino acids. CDR3 sequence reads: CASSQENGLPGHEQYF. The CDR3 nucleotides read TGTGCCAGCAGCCAAGAAAACGGACTGCCGGGCCACGAGCAGTACTTC.

This clonotype has more than one count but fewer than ten. This chain connects TRBV7-2 to TRBJ1-1; tentative D call: TRBD1 (6 bases). This CDR3 is 14 amino acids long. Germline V CDR1 and CDR2: SGHTA, FQGNSA. Trimming took off 3 bases at V and 0 bases at J, with 8 bases between the two ends. The CDR3 loop reads CASSLGHMNTEAFF. Written as DNA, the CDR3 is TGTGCCAGCAGCTTGGGACACATGAACACTGAAGCTTTCTTT.

The rearrangement uses TRBV7-2 and TRBJ2-5; 11 nucleotides match TRBD2. The CDR3 runs to 15 residues. V shed 7 bases, J shed 6 bases, and the junction held 10 bases outside the gene matches. The germline CDR1 and CDR2 sequences are SGHTA and FQGNSA. The DNA of the CDR3 is TGTGCCAGCATCCCGGGACTAGCGGAAGGAAAGACCCAGTACTTC. It encodes CASIPGLAEGKTQYF.

The rearrangement joins TRBV11-3 to TRBJ2-5, with 7 bases aligning to TRBD1. Germline loops: CDR1 SGHNT, CDR2 YENEEA. Losses at the gene ends were 5 bases for V and 1 base for J; bases not matched to a gene: 4. This CDR3 has 14 amino acids. CDR3 residues: CASSRGQRQETQYF. The DNA of the CDR3 is TGTGCCAGCAGCCGGGGACAGCGCCAAGAGACCCAGTACTTC.

The CDR3 DNA reads as TGTGCCAGCAGCTTCCCAGGGAGCACCGGGGAGCTGTTTTTT. The encoded protein is CASSFPGSTGELFF. The rearrangement uses TRBV7-8 and TRBJ2-2; either TRBD1 or TRBD2 may fit D (5 bases each). This CDR3 region has 14 residues. Trimming pared 3 bases from V and 4 bases from J, leaving 9 bases between. Germline V gene data show CDR1 as SGHVS and CDR2 as FQNEAQ.

CDR3 protein: CASSQIGTGSSYEQYF. CDR3 DNA: TGTGCCAGCAGCCAAATTGGGACCGGTAGCTCCTACGAGCAGTACTTC. This chain links TRBV14 with TRBJ2-7, with D perhaps TRBD1 or TRBD2 (5 bases each). CDR1 SGHDN and CDR2 FVKESK come from the germline V gene. The CDR3 has 16 residues. Trimming left V 2 bases short and J 0 bases short, with 14 bases between.

The V call is TRBV10-3, the J call TRBJ2-7; 7 bases map to TRBD1. V was clipped by 8 bases and J by 2 bases; unmatched bases: 9. The CDR3 has 14 residues. The germline CDR1 and CDR2 sequences are ENHRY and SYGVKD. Written as DNA, the CDR3 is TGTGCCATCGGGAGACAGGGAGCAGCCTACGAGCAGTACTTC. It specifies CAIGRQGAAYEQYF.

This chain joins TRBV6-1 and TRBJ2-7; 7 bases fit TRBD1. The CDR3 sequence is 14 residues long. The junction had 9 bases not matched to a gene; V was cut back by 6 bases and J by 4 bases. CDR1 is MNHNS, CDR2 SASEGT, per germline. This CDR3 reads CASSSPGQIYEQYF. The CDR3 DNA follows: TGTGCCAGCAGCTCACCGGGACAGATTTACGAGCAGTACTTC.

This chain links TRBV7-2 with TRBJ1-1; a weak D match, TRBD1 (6 bases). The germline V gene encodes CDR1 SGHTA and CDR2 FQGNSA. The CDR3 covers 13 residues. Trimming left V 5 bases short and J 2 bases short, with 9 bases between. The CDR3 nucleotides read TGTGCCAGCAGCGCGGGGACAAACACTGAAGCTTTCTTT. Residues: CASSAGTNTEAFF.

The V call is TRBV20-1, the J call TRBJ2-7, with TRBD2 identical over 10 bases. The J segment lost 1 base and the V segment lost 3 bases, leaving 9 bases of the junction unmatched. This CDR3 has 16 residues. CDR1 is DFQATT and CDR2 is SNEGSKA in the germline V gene (reference sequence). The CDR3 sequence: CSARAPPSGGSYEQYF. CDR3 sequence (DNA): TGCAGTGCTAGGGCCCCCCCTAGCGGGGGATCCTACGAGCAGTACTTC.

This clonotype was seen a handful of times. The chain employs TRBV6-5 and TRBJ1-1, with 7 bases lining up with TRBD1. Germline V gene sequence: CDR1 MNHEY, CDR2 SVGAGI. V lost 2 bases to trimming and J lost 0 bases; unmatched junction nucleotides: 0. The CDR3 extends over 14 amino acids. DNA of the CDR3: TGTGCCAGCAGTTACGGGACAGTGAACACTGAAGCTTTCTTT. It is translated as CASSYGTVNTEAFF.

The chain combines TRBV6-1 with TRBJ2-7; 11 bases map to TRBD2. Germline trimming cut 3 bases from V and 0 bases from J; bases unmatched to any gene: 10. Germline V lookup: CDR1 MNHNS, CDR2 SASEGT. CDR3 length: 18 residues. CDR3 sequence: CASSDAGTSGGSSYEQYF. CDR3 in DNA: TGTGCCAGCAGTGACGCCGGGACTAGCGGAGGGAGCTCCTACGAGCAGTACTTC.

The chain couples TRBV2 to TRBJ1-2; D remains unclear. CDR1 SNHLY and CDR2 FYNNEI come from the germline V gene. There are 15 residues in the CDR3. The ends were cut back, 9 bases at V and 2 bases at J, with 19 bases in the middle. CDR3 amino acids: CASYRETRANYGYTF. In nucleotides, the CDR3 is TGTGCCAGTTACCGGGAAACCCGGGCGAACTATGGCTACACCTTC.